These 2 T cell receptor beta chains came from one sample sequenced in a study of T cell repertoires in cytomegalovirus infection. TCRdb processed the reads anew with MiXCR; each CDR3 protein has one entry. The data show just over 300,000 distinct CDR3 sequences, roughly a sixth seen once. The specimen sequenced was PBMCs. All receptors come from a human donor in good health (CMV status not recorded). Some clones in this sample may be carry-over from other donors' samples.

The V call is TRBV19, the J call TRBJ1-2; no definite D call. The length of the CDR3 is 13 residues. Germline assignment: CDR1 LNHDA and CDR2 SQIVND (reference sequence). V was cut by 5 bases and J by 5 bases, with 12 bases left in between. Here the CDR3 reads CASSEQRFYGYTF. The CDR3 DNA sequence: TGTGCCAGTAGTGAACAAAGATTTTATGGCTACACCTTC.

Many counts were recorded for this clonotype. The rearrangement uses TRBV6-2 or TRBV6-3 and TRBJ2-1; maybe TRBD2 (6 bases). With 7 bases removed from V and 7 bases from J, the gap between germline ends came to 11 bases. This CDR3 contains 12 residues. CDR1 and CDR2 from the germline V gene are MNHEY and SVGEGT. The DNA for the CDR3 is TGTGCCAGCACCCTCGGAGGGAATGAGCAGTTCTTC. Translating it yields CASTLGGNEQFF.